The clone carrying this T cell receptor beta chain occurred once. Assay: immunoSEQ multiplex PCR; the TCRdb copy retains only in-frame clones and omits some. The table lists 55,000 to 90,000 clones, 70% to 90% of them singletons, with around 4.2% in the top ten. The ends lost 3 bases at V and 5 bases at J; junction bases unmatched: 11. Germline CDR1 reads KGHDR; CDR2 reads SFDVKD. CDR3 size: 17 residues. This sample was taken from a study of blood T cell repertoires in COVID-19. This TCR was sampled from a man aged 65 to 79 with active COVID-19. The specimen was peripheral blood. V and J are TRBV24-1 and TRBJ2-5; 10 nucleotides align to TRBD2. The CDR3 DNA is TGTGCCACCAGTGATCCCGGGATAGCGGGAGGTGAGGAGACCCAGTACTTC. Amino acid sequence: CATSDPGIAGGEETQYF.